These T cell receptor beta chains were read from a single sample in a study of human T cells and chemical hapten exposure. Using its own MiXCR run on the RACE reads, TCRdb lists one record per CDR3 protein. The sample shows 85,000 to 100,000 distinct CDR3 sequences, around 11% of them seen only once. This specimen consisted of whole blood, obtained in connection with sensitization to the hapten diphenylcyclopropenone (DPC). The origin of the receptors is a woman in her thirties or forties with alopecia areata. Some clones in this sample may be carry-over from other donors' samples. Both conserved end residues are part of each CDR3.

TRBV12-3/TRBV12-4 CASSWRGGNEKLFF
TRBV7-9 CASSRTGLYEQYF
TRBV20-1 CSANPGGKQYF
TRBV4-1 CASTETDKPGNTIYF
TRBV12-3/TRBV12-4 CASRPSGGGTGELFF
TRBV9 CASSVQGSSGNTIYF
TRBV27 CASSPLTGYNEQFF
TRBV28 CASPSSRGEQYF
TRBV9 CASRGLTGFFYEQYF
TRBV7-2 CASSRDNYGYTF
TRBV21-1 CAGDAREEDTQYF
TRBV6-2/TRBV6-3 CASSEHAASPNQPQHF
TRBV4-1 CASSQGAQETQYF
TRBV7-9 CASSLRMNTEAFF
TRBV20-1 CSAKRSGRPSSYNEQFF
TRBV9 CASSVQGADEQYF
TRBV5-6 CASSSFYEQYF
TRBV29-1 CSVGTGTETQYF
TRBV27 CASSLVGGVPSEQYF
TRBV20-1 CSASDGASNEQFF
TRBV4-3 CASSQDLSSGANVLTF
TRBV7-2 CASGGLGTQPLNEQFF
TRBV4-3 CASSQAPGGGNEQFF
TRBV5-4 CASSLRLAGGETQYF
TRBV29-1 CSVEVAGGNEKLFF
TRBV7-9 CASSPGTRNEKLFF
TRBV15 CATSRELIGTDTQYF
TRBV5-1 CASSLSGGSTGANVLTF
TRBV11-2 CASSPRTGGPAKNIQYF
TRBV4-1 CASSREGIRQETQYF
TRBV4-3 CASSQAIQETQYF
TRBV20-1 CSADGQGLAGLEQYF
TRBV2 CASREGLALNEQFF
TRBV29-1 CSVEFLLSGRNSAGELFF
TRBV20-1 CSARVSYEQYF
TRBV28 CASSEVSPFRGGSYEQYF
TRBV5-1 CASSLNGEETGELFF
TRBV7-7 CASSLQLTDTQYF
TRBV30 CAWSLGHEQFF
TRBV12-3/TRBV12-4 CASSPQSGQHNSPLHF
TRBV20-1 CSAQSLGYTGELFF
TRBV4-2 CASSQVRGATDIQYF
TRBV20-1 CSATPSQGFRYGYTF
TRBV7-9 CASSGRLAGAIQYF
TRBV29-1 CSVGGQGEPQHF
TRBV3-1 CASSRGLLDGNNQPQHF
TRBV28 CASSRDFSTGELFF
TRBV7-3 CASSLTTGAEQFF
TRBV28 CASSWRTSGNAQYF
TRBV7-9 CASSAGLEQFF
TRBV5-5 CASSLARGASGYTF
TRBV7-8 CASSPRDRGSNSPLHF
TRBV20-1 CSARPLTGSTDTQYF
TRBV6-2/TRBV6-3 CASSHDGYTF